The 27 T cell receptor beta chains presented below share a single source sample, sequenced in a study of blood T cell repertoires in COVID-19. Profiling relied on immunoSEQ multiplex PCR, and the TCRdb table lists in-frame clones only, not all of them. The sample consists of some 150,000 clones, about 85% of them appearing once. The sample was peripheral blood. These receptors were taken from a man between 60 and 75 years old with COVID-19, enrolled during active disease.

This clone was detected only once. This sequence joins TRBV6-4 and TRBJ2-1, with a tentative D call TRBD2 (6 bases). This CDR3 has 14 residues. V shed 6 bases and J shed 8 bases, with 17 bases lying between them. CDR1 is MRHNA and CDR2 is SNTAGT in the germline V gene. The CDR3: CASSLNPPGDEQFF. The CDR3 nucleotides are TGTGCCAGCAGCCTCAACCCCCCGGGGGATGAGCAGTTCTTC.

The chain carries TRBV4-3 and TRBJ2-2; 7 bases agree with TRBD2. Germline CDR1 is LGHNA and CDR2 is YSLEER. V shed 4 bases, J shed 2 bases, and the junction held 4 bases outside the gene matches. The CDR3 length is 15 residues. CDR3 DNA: TGCGCCAGCAGCCCCCGAGCGGGAAACACCGGGGAGCTGTTTTTT. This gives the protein CASSPRAGNTGELFF.

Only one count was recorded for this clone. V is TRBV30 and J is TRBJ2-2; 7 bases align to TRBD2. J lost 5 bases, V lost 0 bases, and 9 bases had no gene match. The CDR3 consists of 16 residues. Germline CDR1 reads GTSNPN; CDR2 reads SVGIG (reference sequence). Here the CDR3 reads CAWSVSGGRVTGELFF. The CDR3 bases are TGTGCCTGGAGTGTAAGTGGCGGGAGAGTGACCGGGGAGCTGTTTTTT.

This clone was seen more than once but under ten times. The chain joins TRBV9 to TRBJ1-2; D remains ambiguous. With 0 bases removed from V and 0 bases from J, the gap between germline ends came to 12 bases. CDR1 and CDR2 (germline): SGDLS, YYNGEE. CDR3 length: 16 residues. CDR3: CASSVAAQLSNYGYTF. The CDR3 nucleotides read TGTGCCAGCAGCGTAGCGGCACAGCTCTCTAACTATGGCTACACCTTC. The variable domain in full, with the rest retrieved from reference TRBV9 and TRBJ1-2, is DSGVTQTPKHLITATGQRVTLRCSPRSGDLSVYWYQQSLDQGLQFLIQYYNGEERAKGNILERFSAQQFPDLHSELNLSSLELGDSALYFCASSVAAQLSNYGYTFGSGTRLTVV.

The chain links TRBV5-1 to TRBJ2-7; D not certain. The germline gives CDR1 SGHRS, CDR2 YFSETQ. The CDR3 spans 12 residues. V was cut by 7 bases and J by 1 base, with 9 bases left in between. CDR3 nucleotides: TGCGCCAGCCGCGAAGATTCCTACGAGCAGTACTTC. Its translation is CASREDSYEQYF.

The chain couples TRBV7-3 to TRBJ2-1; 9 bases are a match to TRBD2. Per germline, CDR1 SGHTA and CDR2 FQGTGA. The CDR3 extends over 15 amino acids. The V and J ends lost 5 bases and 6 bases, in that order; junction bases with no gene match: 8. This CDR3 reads CASSAVAGERNEQFF. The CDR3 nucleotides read TGTGCCAGCAGCGCCGTAGCGGGAGAGCGCAATGAGCAGTTCTTC. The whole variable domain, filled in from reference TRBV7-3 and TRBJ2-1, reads GAGVSQTPSNKVTEKGKYVELRCDPISGHTALYWYRQSLGQGPEFLIYFQGTGAADDSGLPNDRFFAVRPEGSVSTLKIQRTERGDSAVYLCASSAVAGERNEQFFGPGTRLTVL.

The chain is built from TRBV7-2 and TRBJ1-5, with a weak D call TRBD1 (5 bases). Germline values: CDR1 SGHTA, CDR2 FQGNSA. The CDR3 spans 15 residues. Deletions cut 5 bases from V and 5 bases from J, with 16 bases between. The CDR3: CASSQVRGMDQPQHF. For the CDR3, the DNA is TGTGCCAGCAGCCAGGTTCGGGGGATGGATCAGCCCCAGCATTTT.

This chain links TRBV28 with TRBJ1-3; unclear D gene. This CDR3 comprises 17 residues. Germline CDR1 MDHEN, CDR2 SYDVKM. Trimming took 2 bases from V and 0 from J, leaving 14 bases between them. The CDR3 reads CASSLNQLAGSGNTIYF. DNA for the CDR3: TGTGCCAGCAGTTTAAATCAGCTGGCAGGCTCTGGAAACACCATATATTTT.

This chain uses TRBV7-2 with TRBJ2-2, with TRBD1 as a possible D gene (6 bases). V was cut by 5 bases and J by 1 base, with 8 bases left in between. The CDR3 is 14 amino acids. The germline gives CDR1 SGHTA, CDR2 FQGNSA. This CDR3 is CASSRGQNTGELFF. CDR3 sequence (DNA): TGTGCCAGCAGCCGGGGACAGAACACCGGGGAGCTGTTTTTT. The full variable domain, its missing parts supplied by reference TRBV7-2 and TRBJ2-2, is GAGVSQSPSNKVTEKGKDVELRCDPISGHTALYWYRQSLGQGLEFLIYFQGNSAPDKSGLPSDRFSAERTGGSVSTLTIQRTQQEDSAVYLCASSRGQNTGELFFGEGSRLTVL.

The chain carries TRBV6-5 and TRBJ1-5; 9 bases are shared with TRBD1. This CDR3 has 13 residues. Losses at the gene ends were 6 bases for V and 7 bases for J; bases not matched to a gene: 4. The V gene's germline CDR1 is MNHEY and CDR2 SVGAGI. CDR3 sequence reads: CASRKQGAQPQHF. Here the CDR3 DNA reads TGTGCCAGCAGAAAACAGGGGGCACAGCCCCAGCATTTT.

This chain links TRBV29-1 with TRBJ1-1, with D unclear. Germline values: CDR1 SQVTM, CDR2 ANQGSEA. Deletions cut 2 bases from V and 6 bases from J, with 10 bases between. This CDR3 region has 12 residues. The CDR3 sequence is CSVEQVRAEAFF. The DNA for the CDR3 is TGCAGCGTTGAACAGGTGAGGGCTGAAGCTTTCTTT.

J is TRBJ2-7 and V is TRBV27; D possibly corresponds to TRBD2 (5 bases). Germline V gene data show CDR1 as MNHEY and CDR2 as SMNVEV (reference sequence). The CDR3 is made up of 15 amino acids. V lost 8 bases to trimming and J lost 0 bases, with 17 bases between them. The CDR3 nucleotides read TGTGCCAGCCGTTCCGGCGGGTTTAGCTCCTACGAGCAGTACTTC. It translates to CASRSGGFSSYEQYF.

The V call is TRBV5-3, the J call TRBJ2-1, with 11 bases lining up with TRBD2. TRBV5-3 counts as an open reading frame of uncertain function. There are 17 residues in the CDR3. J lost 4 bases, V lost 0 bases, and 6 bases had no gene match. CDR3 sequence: CARSLGGLAGGYNEQFF. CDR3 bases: TGTGCCAGAAGCTTGGGAGGGCTAGCGGGGGGATACAATGAGCAGTTCTTC.

The CDR3 nucleotides read TGTGCCAGCAGTTACAATCGCGGGGCAGGGGGCGTTCCGACTGAAGCTTTCTTT. It translates to CASSYNRGAGGVPTEAFF. The rearrangement links TRBV6-2 or TRBV6-3 to TRBJ1-1, with TRBD1 matching over 8 bases. Germline assignment: CDR1 MNHEY and CDR2 SVGEGT. Unmatched junction bases numbered 16, after V lost 2 bases and J lost 5 bases. The CDR3 runs to 18 residues.

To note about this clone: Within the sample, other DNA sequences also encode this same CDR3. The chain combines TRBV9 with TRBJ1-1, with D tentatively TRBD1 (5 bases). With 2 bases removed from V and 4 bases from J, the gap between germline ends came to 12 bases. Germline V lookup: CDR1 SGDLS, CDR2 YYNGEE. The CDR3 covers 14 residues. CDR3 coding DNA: TGTGCCAGCAGCGTCGGGGGAGACGGCACTGAAGCTTTCTTT. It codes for CASSVGGDGTEAFF.

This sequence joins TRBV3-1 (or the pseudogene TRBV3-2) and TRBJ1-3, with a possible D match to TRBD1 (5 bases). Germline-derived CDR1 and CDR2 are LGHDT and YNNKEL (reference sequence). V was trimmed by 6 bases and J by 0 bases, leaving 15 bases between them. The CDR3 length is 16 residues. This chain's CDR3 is CASSPQGRSSGNTIYF. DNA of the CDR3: TGTGCCAGCAGTCCGCAGGGCCGAAGCTCTGGAAACACCATATATTTT.

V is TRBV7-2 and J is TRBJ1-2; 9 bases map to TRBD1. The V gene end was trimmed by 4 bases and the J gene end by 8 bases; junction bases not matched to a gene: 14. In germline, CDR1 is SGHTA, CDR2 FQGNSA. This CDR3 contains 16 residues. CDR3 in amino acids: CASSSLPTRQGGGYTF. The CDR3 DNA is TGTGCCAGCAGCTCCCTCCCTACCCGACAGGGGGGAGGCTACACCTTC.

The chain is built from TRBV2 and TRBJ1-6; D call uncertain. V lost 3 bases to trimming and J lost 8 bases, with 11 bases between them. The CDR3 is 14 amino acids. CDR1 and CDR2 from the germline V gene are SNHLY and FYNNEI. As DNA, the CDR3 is TGTGCCAGCAGTGATGGACCGGAGGATTCACCCCTCCACTTT. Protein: CASSDGPEDSPLHF.

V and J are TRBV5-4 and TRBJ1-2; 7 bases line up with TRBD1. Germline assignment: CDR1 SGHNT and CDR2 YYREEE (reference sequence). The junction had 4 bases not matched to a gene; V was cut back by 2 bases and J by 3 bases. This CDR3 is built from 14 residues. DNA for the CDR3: TGTGCCAGCAGCTTTGGCAGGGGGGACTATGGCTACACCTTC. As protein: CASSFGRGDYGYTF. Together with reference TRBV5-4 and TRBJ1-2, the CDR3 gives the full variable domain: ETGVTQSPTHLIKTRGQQVTLRCSSQSGHNTVSWYQQALGQGPQFIFQYYREEENGRGNFPPRFSGLQFPNYSSELNVNALELDDSALYLCASSFGRGDYGYTFGSGTRLTVV.

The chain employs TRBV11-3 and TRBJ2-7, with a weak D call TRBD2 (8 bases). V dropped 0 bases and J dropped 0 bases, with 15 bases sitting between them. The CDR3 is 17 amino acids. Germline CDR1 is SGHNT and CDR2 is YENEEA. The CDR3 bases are TGTGCCAGCAGCTTAGAACGGGACAGCGGGAGCTCCTACGAGCAGTACTTC. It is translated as CASSLERDSGSSYEQYF.

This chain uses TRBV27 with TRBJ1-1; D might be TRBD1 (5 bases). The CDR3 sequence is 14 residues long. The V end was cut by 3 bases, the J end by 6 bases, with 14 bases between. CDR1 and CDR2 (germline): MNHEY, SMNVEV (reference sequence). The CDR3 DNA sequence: TGTGCCAGCAGTTTCTCGGGGGGAGCATCTGAAGCTTTCTTT. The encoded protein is CASSFSGGASEAFF.

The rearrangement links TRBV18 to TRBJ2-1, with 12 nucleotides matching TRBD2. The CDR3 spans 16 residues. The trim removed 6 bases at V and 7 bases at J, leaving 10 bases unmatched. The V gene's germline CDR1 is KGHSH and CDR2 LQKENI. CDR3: CASSPSLAGGPNEQFF. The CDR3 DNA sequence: TGTGCCAGCTCGCCCTCCCTAGCGGGGGGGCCGAATGAGCAGTTCTTC.

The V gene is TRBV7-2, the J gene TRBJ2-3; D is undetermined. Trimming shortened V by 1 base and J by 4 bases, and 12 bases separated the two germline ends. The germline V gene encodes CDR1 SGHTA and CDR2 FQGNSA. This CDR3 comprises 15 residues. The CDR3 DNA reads TGTGCCAGCAGCTTAGAAGGCTACCTAGCAGATACGCAGTATTTT. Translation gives CASSLEGYLADTQYF.

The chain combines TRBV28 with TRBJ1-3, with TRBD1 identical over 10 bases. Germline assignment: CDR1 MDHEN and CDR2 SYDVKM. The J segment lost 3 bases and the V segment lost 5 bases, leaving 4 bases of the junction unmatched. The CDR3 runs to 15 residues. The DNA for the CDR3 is TGTGCCAGCAGTCCCGGGACAGGGGATGGAAACACCATATATTTT. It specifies CASSPGTGDGNTIYF.

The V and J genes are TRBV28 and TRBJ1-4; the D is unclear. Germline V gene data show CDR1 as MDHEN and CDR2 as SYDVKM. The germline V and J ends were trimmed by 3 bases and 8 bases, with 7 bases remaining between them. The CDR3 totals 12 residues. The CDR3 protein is CASSFMAEKLFF. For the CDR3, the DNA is TGTGCCAGCAGTTTTATGGCAGAAAAACTGTTTTTT.

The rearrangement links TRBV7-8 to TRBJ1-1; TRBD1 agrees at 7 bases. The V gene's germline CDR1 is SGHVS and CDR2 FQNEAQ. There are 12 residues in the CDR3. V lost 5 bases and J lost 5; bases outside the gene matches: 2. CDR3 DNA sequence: TGTGCCAGCAGCCTCAGGGGGACTGAAGCTTTCTTT. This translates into CASSLRGTEAFF.

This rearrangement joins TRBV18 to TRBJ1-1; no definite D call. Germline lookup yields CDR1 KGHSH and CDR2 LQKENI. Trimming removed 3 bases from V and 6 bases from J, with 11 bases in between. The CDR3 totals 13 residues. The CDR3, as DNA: TGTGCCAGCTCACCCTCGATTGAGGCTGAAGCTTTCTTT. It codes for CASSPSIEAEAFF.